This TCR beta chain emerged from a study of blood T cell repertoires in COVID-19. Study-wide background: Specimens from acute and convalescent COVID-19 originated in the United States, Italy and Spain. Sources were T cells, B-cell-depleted T cells, or PBMCs; the material itself was cDNA or gDNA.

This clone came up once. As processed by the authors: It was from reference gene primer amplification that nucleated cell counts were estimated. Profiled with immunoSEQ multiplex PCR; TCRdb holds only in-frame clones, not every one. That table gives V, J and clone size, and the DNA gave D and trimming. The sample shows 20,000 to 30,000 clones, about 71% of them seen only once. Trimming took 6 bases from V and 4 from J; bases not matched to a gene: 5. CDR1 and CDR2 (germline): MNHNY, SVGAGI (reference sequence). The CDR3 is made up of 15 amino acids. The sequencing input was peripheral blood. The source is a man aged 60-69 years with active or convalescent COVID-19. The chain couples TRBV6-6 to TRBJ2-3, with TRBD1 identical over 12 bases. CDR3 sequence reads: CASSDRDRGPDTQYF. CDR3 DNA: TGTGCCAGCAGCGACCGGGACAGGGGGCCAGATACGCAGTATTTT.